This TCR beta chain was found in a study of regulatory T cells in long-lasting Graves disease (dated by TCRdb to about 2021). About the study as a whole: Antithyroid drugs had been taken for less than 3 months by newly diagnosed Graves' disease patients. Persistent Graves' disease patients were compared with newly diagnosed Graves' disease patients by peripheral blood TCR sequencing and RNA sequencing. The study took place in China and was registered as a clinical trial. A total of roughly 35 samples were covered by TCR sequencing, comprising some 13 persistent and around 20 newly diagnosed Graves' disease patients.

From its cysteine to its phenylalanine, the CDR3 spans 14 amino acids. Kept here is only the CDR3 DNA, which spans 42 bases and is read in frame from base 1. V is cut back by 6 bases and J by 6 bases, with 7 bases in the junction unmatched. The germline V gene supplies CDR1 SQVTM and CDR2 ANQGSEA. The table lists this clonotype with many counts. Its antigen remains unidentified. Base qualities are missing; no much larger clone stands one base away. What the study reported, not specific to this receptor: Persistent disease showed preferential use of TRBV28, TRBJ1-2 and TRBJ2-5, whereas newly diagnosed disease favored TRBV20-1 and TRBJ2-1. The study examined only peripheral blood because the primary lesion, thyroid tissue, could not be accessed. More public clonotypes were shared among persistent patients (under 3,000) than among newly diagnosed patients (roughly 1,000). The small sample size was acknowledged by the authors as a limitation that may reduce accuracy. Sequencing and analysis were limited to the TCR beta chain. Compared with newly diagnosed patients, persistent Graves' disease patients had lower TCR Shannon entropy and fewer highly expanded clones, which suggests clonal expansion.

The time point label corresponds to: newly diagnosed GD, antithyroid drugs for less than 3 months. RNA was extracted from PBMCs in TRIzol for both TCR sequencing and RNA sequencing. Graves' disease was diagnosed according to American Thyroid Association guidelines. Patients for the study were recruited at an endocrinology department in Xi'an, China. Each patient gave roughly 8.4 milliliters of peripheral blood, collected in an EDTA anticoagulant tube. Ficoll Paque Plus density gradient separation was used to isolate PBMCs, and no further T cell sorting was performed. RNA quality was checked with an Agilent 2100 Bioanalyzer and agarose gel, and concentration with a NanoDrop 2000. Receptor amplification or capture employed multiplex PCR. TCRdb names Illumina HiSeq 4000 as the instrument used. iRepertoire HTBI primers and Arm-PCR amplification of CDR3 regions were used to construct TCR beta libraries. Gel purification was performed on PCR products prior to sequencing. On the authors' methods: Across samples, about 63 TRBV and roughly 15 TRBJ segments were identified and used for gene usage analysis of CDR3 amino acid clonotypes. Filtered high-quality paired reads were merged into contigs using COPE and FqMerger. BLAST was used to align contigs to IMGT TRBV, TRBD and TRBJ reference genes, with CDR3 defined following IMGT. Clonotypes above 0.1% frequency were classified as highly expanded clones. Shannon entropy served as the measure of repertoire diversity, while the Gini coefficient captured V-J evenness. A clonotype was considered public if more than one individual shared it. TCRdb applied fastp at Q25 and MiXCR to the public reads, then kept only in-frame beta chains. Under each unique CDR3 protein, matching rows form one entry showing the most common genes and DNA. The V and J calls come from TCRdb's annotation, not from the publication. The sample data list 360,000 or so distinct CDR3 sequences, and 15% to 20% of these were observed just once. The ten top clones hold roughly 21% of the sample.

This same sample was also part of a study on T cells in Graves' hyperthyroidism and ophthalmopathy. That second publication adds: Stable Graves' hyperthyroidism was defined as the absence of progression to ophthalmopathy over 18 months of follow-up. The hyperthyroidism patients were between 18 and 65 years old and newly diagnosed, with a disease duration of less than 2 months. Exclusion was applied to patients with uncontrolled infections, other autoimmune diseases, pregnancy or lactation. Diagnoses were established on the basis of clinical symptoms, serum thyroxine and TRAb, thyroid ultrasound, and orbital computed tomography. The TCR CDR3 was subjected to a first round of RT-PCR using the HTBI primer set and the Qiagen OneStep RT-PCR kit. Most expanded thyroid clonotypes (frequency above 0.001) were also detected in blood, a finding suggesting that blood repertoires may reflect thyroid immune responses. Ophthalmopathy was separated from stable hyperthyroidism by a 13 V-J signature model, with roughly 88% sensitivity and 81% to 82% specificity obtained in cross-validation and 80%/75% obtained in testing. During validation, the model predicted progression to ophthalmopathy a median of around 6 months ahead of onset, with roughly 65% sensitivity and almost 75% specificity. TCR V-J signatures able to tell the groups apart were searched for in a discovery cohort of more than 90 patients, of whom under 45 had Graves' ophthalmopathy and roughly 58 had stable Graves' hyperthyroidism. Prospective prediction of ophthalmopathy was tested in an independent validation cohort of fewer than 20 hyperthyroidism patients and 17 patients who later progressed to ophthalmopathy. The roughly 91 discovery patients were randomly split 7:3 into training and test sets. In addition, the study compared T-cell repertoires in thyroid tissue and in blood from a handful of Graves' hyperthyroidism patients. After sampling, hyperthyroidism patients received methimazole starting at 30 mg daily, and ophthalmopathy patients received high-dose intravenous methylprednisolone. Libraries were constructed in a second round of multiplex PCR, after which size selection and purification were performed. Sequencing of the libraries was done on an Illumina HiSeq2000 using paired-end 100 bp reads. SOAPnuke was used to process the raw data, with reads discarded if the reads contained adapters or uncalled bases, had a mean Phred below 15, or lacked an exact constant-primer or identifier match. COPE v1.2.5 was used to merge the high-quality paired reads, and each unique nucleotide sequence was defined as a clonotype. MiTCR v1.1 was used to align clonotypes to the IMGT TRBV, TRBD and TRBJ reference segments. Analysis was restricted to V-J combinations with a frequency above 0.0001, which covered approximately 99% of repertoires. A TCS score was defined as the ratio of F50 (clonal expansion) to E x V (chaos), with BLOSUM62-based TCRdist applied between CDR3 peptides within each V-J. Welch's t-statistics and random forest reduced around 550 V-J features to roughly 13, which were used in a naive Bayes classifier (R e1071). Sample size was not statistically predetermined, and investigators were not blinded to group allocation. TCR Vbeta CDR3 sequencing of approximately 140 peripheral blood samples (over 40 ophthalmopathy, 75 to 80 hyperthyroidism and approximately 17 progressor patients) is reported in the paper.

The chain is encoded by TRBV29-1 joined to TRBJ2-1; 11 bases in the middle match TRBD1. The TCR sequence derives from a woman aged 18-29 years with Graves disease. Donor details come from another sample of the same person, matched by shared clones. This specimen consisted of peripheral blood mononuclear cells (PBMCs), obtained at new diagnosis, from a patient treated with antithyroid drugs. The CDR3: CSVGDRGGFNEQFF. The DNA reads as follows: TGCAGCGTCGGGGACAGGGGGGGATTCAATGAGCAGTTCTTC.